Listed here are 31 T cell receptor beta chains from one sample, sequenced in a study of spatial heterogeneity in lung cancer. TCRdb analysed the 5' RACE reads with MiXCR anew, one entry per CDR3 protein. There are 30,000 to 45,000 distinct CDR3 sequences in the sample; 6.5% to 9% occur only once, and about 26% lies in the top ten. Time point in this sample: sample taken at primary tumor resection. The source was PBMCs, collected at surgery. The receptors come from a male donor with early-stage non-small cell lung cancer.

This clonotype was detected many times. This rearrangement joins TRBV27 to TRBJ2-2; D unclear. Trimming removed 3 bases from V and 7 bases from J, with 9 bases in between. The CDR3 contains 13 residues. Germline V gene lookup returns CDR1 MNHEY and CDR2 SMNVEV (reference sequence). CDR3 in DNA: TGTGCCAGCAGTTTTGGGTTGGACGGGGAGCTGTTTTTT. Its protein is CASSFGLDGELFF.

The chain joins TRBV20-1 to TRBJ2-2; D not resolved. This CDR3 is 12 amino acids long. From germline, CDR1 is DFQATT and CDR2 SNEGSKA (reference sequence). The V end lost 3 bases, the J end lost 7 bases, and 9 bases lay between the germline ends. The CDR3 loop reads CSASYRVGELFF. The CDR3 DNA reads as TGCAGTGCTAGTTATAGGGTCGGGGAGCTGTTTTTT.

The V and J genes are TRBV6-5 and TRBJ2-7, with D tentatively TRBD1 (6 bases). CDR3 length: 13 amino acids. V lost 7 bases and J lost 5, with 15 bases in between. Germline values: CDR1 MNHEY, CDR2 SVGAGI. The CDR3 DNA is TGTGCCAGCACCTCCCCACAGGGTCACGAGCAGTACTTC. It codes for CASTSPQGHEQYF.

This clonotype showed up many times. The rearrangement joins TRBV29-1 to TRBJ2-5, with TRBD2 matching 9 bases. Unmatched junction bases numbered 10, after V lost 3 bases and J lost 5 bases. This CDR3 contains 15 residues. Germline V gene data show CDR1 as SQVTM and CDR2 as ANQGSEA. The CDR3 protein is CSVDRVSGSFETQYF. CDR3 bases: TGCAGCGTTGACCGGGTTAGCGGGAGTTTTGAGACCCAGTACTTC.

V usage is TRBV7-8 and J usage is TRBJ2-3, with TRBD2 matching over 7 bases. The germline V gene has CDR1 SGHVS and CDR2 FQNEAQ. CDR3 length equals 18 residues. V lost 1 base and J lost 1; bases outside the gene matches: 11. The chain's CDR3 is CASSLGAGGSLGTDTQYF. CDR3 DNA: TGTGCCAGCAGCTTAGGCGCCGGGGGGAGTTTGGGCACAGATACGCAGTATTTT. The full variable domain, its missing parts supplied by reference TRBV7-8 and TRBJ2-3, is GAGVSQSPRYKVAKRGQDVALRCDPISGHVSLFWYQQALGQGPEFLTYFQNEAQLDKSGLPSDRFFAERPEGSVSTLKIQRTQQEDSAVYLCASSLGAGGSLGTDTQYFGPGTRLTVL.

This clonotype was found many times. V usage is TRBV9 and J usage is TRBJ1-6; 9 bases match TRBD1. This CDR3 contains 15 residues. CDR1 is SGDLS, CDR2 YYNGEE, per germline. V was clipped by 2 bases and J by 9 bases; unmatched bases: 6. The CDR3 DNA follows: TGTGCCAGCAGCGTCGGACAGGGGTCCGGTTCACCCCTCCACTTT. Its translation: CASSVGQGSGSPLHF.

This clonotype has a count of ten or more. The rearrangement joins TRBV6-5 to TRBJ1-1; D not certain. This CDR3 region has 13 residues. Trimming cost V 8 bases and J 1 base, with 11 bases left between them. Germline V CDR1 and CDR2: MNHEY, SVGAGI. The CDR3 nucleotides are TGTGCCAGCTTCGTGGCGGGGAACACTGAAGCTTTCTTT. Its translation: CASFVAGNTEAFF.

This clonotype has more than one count but fewer than ten. The rearrangement uses TRBV24-1 and TRBJ1-1; D not certain. The V end was cut by 3 bases, the J end by 11 bases, with 12 bases between. This CDR3 has 12 amino acids. CDR1 KGHDR and CDR2 SFDVKD come from the germline V gene. In DNA form, the CDR3 reads TGTGCCACCAGTGATCCATCCGGCCCGGCTTTCTTT. Residues: CATSDPSGPAFF.

This clonotype is termed large (0.1 to 1%). The rearrangement uses TRBV12-3 or TRBV12-4 and TRBJ1-5; D is possibly TRBD1 (6 bases). V was trimmed by 6 bases and J by 7 bases, leaving 22 bases between them. The CDR3 totals 16 residues. The CDR3 loop is CASSPPGQFLGQPQHF. The CDR3 region has the DNA TGTGCCAGCAGCCCCCCGGGACAATTCCTTGGGCAGCCCCAGCATTTT.

Only a few counts were recorded for this clonotype. The rearrangement uses TRBV20-1 and TRBJ1-5; D gene uncertain. Germline V gene data show CDR1 as DFQATT and CDR2 as SNEGSKA (reference sequence). This CDR3 has 15 residues. Trimming pared 0 bases from V and 6 bases from J, leaving 15 bases between. CDR3 loop: CSARDLFDLGQPQHF. Here the CDR3 DNA reads TGCAGTGCTAGAGATCTCTTTGACCTGGGTCAGCCCCAGCATTTT.

In its sample, this clonotype is medium-sized. The chain links TRBV11-3 to TRBJ2-7, with TRBD2 as a possible D gene (5 bases). Trimming took 5 bases from V and 1 from J, leaving 18 bases between them. Germline-derived CDR1 and CDR2 are SGHNT and YENEEA. There are 16 residues in the CDR3. The CDR3 region is CASSGEAGGSSYEQYV. In DNA, the CDR3 is TGTGCCAGCAGCGGTGAGGCCGGCGGGTCGTCCTACGAGCAGTACGTC.

This clonotype was counted ten times or more. The J gene is TRBJ1-1, the V gene TRBV7-9; D is unresolved. CDR1 and CDR2 from the germline V gene are SEHNR and FQNEAQ (reference sequence). The CDR3 consists of 12 residues. Trimming stripped 5 bases from V and 2 bases from J, with 6 bases between. CDR3 region: CASSRSNTEAFF. CDR3 bases: TGTGCCAGCAGCCGATCCAACACTGAAGCTTTCTTT.

This clonotype was counted at least ten times. V and J are TRBV7-9 and TRBJ2-5; 10 positions agree with TRBD2. With V trimmed by 3 bases and J by 5 bases, 9 bases remained unmatched. The CDR3 consists of 16 residues. The germline V gene encodes CDR1 SEHNR and CDR2 FQNEAQ (reference sequence). CDR3 sequence: CASSLELSAGGETQYF. CDR3 coding DNA: TGTGCCAGCAGCTTGGAGCTTTCAGCGGGGGGGGAGACCCAGTACTTC.

This clonotype was seen ten or more times. The chain combines TRBV6-1 with TRBJ1-5; D is ambiguous. CDR1 and CDR2 (germline): MNHNS, SASEGT. This CDR3 region has 14 residues. V lost 2 bases, J lost 4 bases, and 9 bases lay in between. In DNA form, the CDR3 reads TGTGCCAGCAGTGAACGGGGTTGGAATCAGCCCCAGCATTTT. This encodes CASSERGWNQPQHF.

This clonotype was picked up many times. The V call is TRBV4-2, the J call TRBJ1-2; D ambiguous. With 1 base removed from V and 4 bases from J, the gap between germline ends came to 13 bases. CDR1 and CDR2 from the germline V gene are LGHNA and YNFKEQ. The CDR3 sequence is 15 residues long. The CDR3 sequence is CASSQGLDGIYGYTF. The CDR3 DNA reads TGTGCCAGCAGCCAAGGCCTAGACGGGATCTATGGCTACACCTTC.

This clonotype was observed at least ten times. The chain has TRBV12-3 or TRBV12-4 and TRBJ1-3; D unresolved. Trimming removed 8 bases at V and 2 bases at J, with 4 bases between. The CDR3 has 11 amino acids. CDR3 nucleotide sequence: TGTGCCAGCGGTACTGGAAACACCATATATTTT. Its protein product is CASGTGNTIYF.

This clonotype was observed many times. The V call is TRBV12-3 or TRBV12-4, the J call TRBJ2-5, with 9 bases aligning to TRBD2. The CDR3 is 15 residues long. Germline trimming cut 7 bases from V and 5 bases from J; bases unmatched to any gene: 11. The CDR3 spells CASTTAGLARETQYF. In nucleotides, the CDR3 is TGTGCCAGCACCACTGCCGGACTAGCGCGGGAGACCCAGTACTTC.

In its sample, this clonotype was seen a few times. As DNA, the CDR3 is TGCAGTGCTAGCGGCTTTGAGCAGTTCTTC. Translating it yields CSASGFEQFF. The V call is TRBV20-1, the J call TRBJ2-1; unclear D gene. The germline CDR1 and CDR2 sequences are DFQATT and SNEGSKA (reference sequence). V was cut by 3 bases and J by 9 bases, with 6 bases left in between. The CDR3 totals 10 residues.

The chain links TRBV6-5 to TRBJ2-2; D may be TRBD1 (6 bases). Trimming shortened V by 6 bases and J by 1 base, and 15 bases separated the two germline ends. The V gene's germline CDR1 is MNHEY and CDR2 SVGAGI. This CDR3 spans 16 amino acids. CDR3 region: CASSRDRRWNTGELFF. The CDR3 region has the DNA TGTGCCAGCAGCCGCGACAGGCGATGGAACACCGGGGAGCTGTTTTTT.

The chain combines TRBV6-2 or TRBV6-3 with TRBJ1-1, with TRBD1 matching 9 bases. This CDR3 has 16 residues. V lost 2 bases and J lost 4; bases outside the gene matches: 8. Germline-derived CDR1 and CDR2 are MNHEY and SVGEGT. CDR3 bases: TGTGCCAGCAGTTACCCTAACAGGGGGCAGGTCACTGAAGCTTTCTTT. Translating gives CASSYPNRGQVTEAFF.

This clonotype was counted ten times or more. J is TRBJ2-1 and V is TRBV5-6, with D perhaps TRBD1 (6 bases). The length of the CDR3 is 17 residues. Germline values: CDR1 SGHDT, CDR2 YYEEEE. Between the trimmed V and J ends, which lost 1 base and 3 bases, there was a span of 17 bases. The CDR3 protein is CASSLFAAAQGYNEQFF. Here the CDR3 DNA reads TGTGCCAGCAGCTTGTTCGCAGCGGCACAGGGCTACAATGAGCAGTTCTTC.

The chain recombines TRBV24-1 with TRBJ2-3; 11 nucleotides align to TRBD2. V was pared by 2 bases and J by 0 bases, with 0 bases of the junction left unmatched. CDR1 is KGHDR and CDR2 is SFDVKD in the germline V gene. The CDR3 covers 16 residues. The CDR3 loop is CATSDWTSGSTDTQYF. The CDR3 bases are TGTGCCACCAGTGATTGGACTAGCGGGAGCACAGATACGCAGTATTTT.

The genes are TRBV5-8 and TRBJ2-3, with D tentatively TRBD2 (5 bases). V was pared by 7 bases and J by 1 base, with 10 bases between. The CDR3 spans 13 residues. From germline, CDR1 is SGHTS and CDR2 YDEGEE. CDR3 residues: CASHRSGTDTQYF. Written as DNA, the CDR3 is TGTGCCAGCCACCGTAGCGGCACAGATACGCAGTATTTT.

This clonotype was seen ten or more times. This sequence joins TRBV12-3 or TRBV12-4 and TRBJ1-1, with D possibly being TRBD1 (5 bases). This CDR3 contains 14 residues. Trimming left V 7 bases short and J 5 bases short, with 17 bases between. CDR3 nucleotide sequence: TGTGCCAGCACCTGGACGGGGGTTAAAACTGAAGCTTTCTTT. Translation gives CASTWTGVKTEAFF.

This clonotype was detected ten times or more. The J gene is TRBJ2-1, the V gene TRBV7-2; D perhaps matches TRBD2 (6 bases). From germline, CDR1 is SGHTA and CDR2 FQGNSA. Between the trimmed V and J ends, which lost 7 bases and 0 bases, there was a span of 13 bases. The CDR3 length is 15 residues. The CDR3 is CASTDTSSSYNEQFF. For the CDR3, the DNA is TGTGCCAGCACCGACACTAGCTCCTCCTACAATGAGCAGTTCTTC.

This clonotype showed up many times. The chain links TRBV4-1 to TRBJ2-7; D gene unclear. From germline, CDR1 is MGHRA and CDR2 YSYEKL. The CDR3 has 13 residues. Between the trimmed V and J ends, which lost 5 bases and 1 base, there was a span of 9 bases. The CDR3 nucleotides are TGCGCCAGCAGCATAAGGTTATCCTACGAGCAGTACTTC. Residues: CASSIRLSYEQYF.

This clonotype was observed many times. The chain is built from TRBV3-1 and TRBJ2-3, with 9 positions matching TRBD1. This CDR3 has 15 residues. The germline CDR1 and CDR2 sequences are LGHDT and YNNKEL (reference sequence). Trimming cost V 2 bases and J 3 bases; bases outside gene matches: 3. CDR3 region: CASSQRTGVTDTQYF. The CDR3 DNA reads as TGTGCCAGCAGCCAAAGGACAGGGGTGACAGATACGCAGTATTTT.

The chain is built from TRBV2 and TRBJ2-7, with TRBD1 matching over 10 bases. Trimming at V came to 6 bases and at J to 0 bases, leaving 5 bases not matched to a gene. This CDR3 is built from 15 residues. The V gene's germline CDR1 is SNHLY and CDR2 FYNNEI. CDR3 in amino acids: CASRLTGGYSYEQYF. DNA for the CDR3: TGTGCCAGCAGACTGACAGGGGGCTACTCCTACGAGCAGTACTTC. Based on the CDR3 plus reference TRBV2 and TRBJ2-7, the full variable domain is EPEVTQTPSHQVTQMGQEVILRCVPISNHLYFYWYRQILGQKVEFLVSFYNNEISEKSEIFDDQFSVERPDGSNFTLKIRSTKLEDSAMYFCASRLTGGYSYEQYFGPGTRLTVT.

The rearrangement uses TRBV7-3 and TRBJ2-6; no definite D call. The germline V and J ends were trimmed by 8 bases and 1 base, with 6 bases remaining between them. The CDR3 length is 13 residues. From germline, CDR1 is SGHTA and CDR2 FQGTGA. CDR3 sequence reads: CASGISGANVLTF. The CDR3 DNA follows: TGTGCCAGCGGGATTTCTGGGGCCAACGTCCTGACTTTC.

This clonotype was seen a handful of times. The rearrangement links TRBV12-3 or TRBV12-4 to TRBJ1-5; 8 nucleotides line up with TRBD1. The junction had 7 bases not matched to a gene; V was cut back by 6 bases and J by 6 bases. This CDR3 region has 14 residues. In DNA form, the CDR3 reads TGTGCCAGCAGGTATGGACAGGGAGGTCAGCCCCAGCATTTT. It yields the protein CASRYGQGGQPQHF.

This clonotype was seen repeatedly, ten times or more. This chain uses TRBV29-1 with TRBJ2-7, with D perhaps matching TRBD2 (5 bases). Trimming removed 4 bases at V and 3 bases at J, with 10 bases between. This CDR3 contains 12 residues. Germline CDR1 is SQVTM and CDR2 is ANQGSEA. The CDR3 nucleotides are TGCAGCGTTGCCCGGGAACGCTACGAGCAGTACTTC. Protein sequence: CSVARERYEQYF.